Listed below are T cell receptor beta chains from one sample, sequenced in a study of spatial heterogeneity in lung cancer. MiXCR was run by TCRdb on the 5' RACE reads, yielding one entry per CDR3 protein. The repertoire includes tens of thousands of distinct CDR3 sequences, 12% of them detected once, and 32% sits in the top ten. The sample here was PBMCs, taken at follow-up. Receptor source: a male donor with early-stage non-small cell lung cancer. The CDR3 runs from the conserved cysteine through the conserved F or W. D genes are given only for firm matches. Clone size is given as once, few or many counts, or a class when the clone is expanded.

D gene: TRBD2
J gene: TRBJ2-1
clone size: many
V gene: TRBV7-9
CDR3 DNA: TGTGCCAGCAGCTCCTCTAGCGGGTACCCCTACAATGAGCAGTTCTTC
CDR3 protein: CASSSSSGYPYNEQFF

D gene: .
J gene: TRBJ2-7
clone size: many
V gene: TRBV19
CDR3 DNA: TGTGCCAGTAGTATCTCGGACAGAGACTACGAGCAGTACTTC
CDR3 protein: CASSISDRDYEQYF